These T cell receptor beta chains were read from a single sample in a study of spatial heterogeneity in lung cancer. TCRdb reprocessed the 5' RACE reads with MiXCR, giving one entry per CDR3 protein. This sample has about 50,000 distinct CDR3 sequences, with less than 8.5% found just once. Material: PBMCs, obtained at surgery. The receptors derive from a female donor with early-stage non-small cell lung cancer. CDR3s include the opening cysteine and the closing phenylalanine or tryptophan. Each record gives: V gene, J gene, CDR3 protein.

>TRBV6-2/TRBV6-3|TRBJ2-7
CASSYDGTAYEQYF
>TRBV5-1|TRBJ1-5
CASSLEGGQPQHF
>TRBV9|TRBJ2-7
CASSVDGEIKVNF
>TRBV6-2/TRBV6-3|TRBJ2-5
CASSPSATTQYF
>TRBV2|TRBJ1-1
CASNPRSLNTEAFF
>TRBV27|TRBJ2-3
CASRPGASTDTQYF
>TRBV6-2/TRBV6-3|TRBJ1-2
CASSYSTGAGGYTF
>TRBV20-1|TRBJ1-3
CSAIRSSGNTIYF
>TRBV6-1|TRBJ2-7
CASSPWGSTYEQYF
>TRBV10-3|TRBJ2-7
CAIRSGGLSYEQYF
>TRBV19|TRBJ1-5
CATIKGQGGQPQHF
>TRBV15|TRBJ2-5
CATSRADFQETQYF
>TRBV5-6|TRBJ2-3
CASSLEVRGGSTDTQYF
>TRBV19|TRBJ2-3
CASSPGTYRSTDTQYF
>TRBV29-1|TRBJ2-6
CSVEVPGPSGANVLTF
>TRBV19|TRBJ1-1
CASSIRGMNTEAFF
>TRBV5-6|TRBJ1-1
CASRLDVNTEAFF